The next 15 T cell receptor beta chains were all read from a single sample in a study of PD-L1 blockade in urothelial cancer. The table came from immunoSEQ multiplex PCR; TCRdb's copy has only in-frame clones and leaves some out. This table holds just over 50,000 clones, around 88% found once. This specimen was PBMCs, taken around atezolizumab (anti-PD-L1) treatment. These receptor sequences come from a man aged 60 to 69 with urothelial cancer.

V usage is TRBV19 and J usage is TRBJ1-5; D remains ambiguous. Trimming left V 5 bases short and J 6 bases short, with 17 bases between. Germline V lookup: CDR1 LNHDA, CDR2 SQIVND (reference sequence). This CDR3 contains 15 residues. The CDR3 DNA reads as TGTGCCAGTAGTGCTCCGGGCCGAGGGAGTCAGCCCCAGCATTTT. Amino acid sequence: CASSAPGRGSQPQHF.

The V gene is TRBV19, the J gene TRBJ2-3, with a weak D call TRBD2 (6 bases). From germline, CDR1 is LNHDA and CDR2 SQIVND (reference sequence). The CDR3 extends over 14 amino acids. The V end was cut by 4 bases, the J end by 0 bases, with 8 bases between. The chain's CDR3 is CASSSGDSTDTQYF. CDR3 in DNA: TGTGCCAGTAGTAGCGGGGACAGCACAGATACGCAGTATTTT. Full variable domain (missing parts from reference TRBV19 and TRBJ2-3): DGGITQSPKYLFRKEGQNVTLSCEQNLNHDAMYWYRQDPGQGLRLIYYSQIVNDFQKGDIAEGYSVSREKKESFPLTVTSAQKNPTAFYLCASSSGDSTDTQYFGPGTRLTVL.

The chain uses TRBV27 and TRBJ2-7; D is uncertain. Per the germline V gene, CDR1 is MNHEY and CDR2 is SMNVEV (reference sequence). The CDR3 has 13 amino acids. Trimming left V 5 bases short and J 6 bases short, with 14 bases between. CDR3 in DNA: TGTGCCAGCAGTGCTAATTATGTTCGCGAGCAGTACTTC. Its translation is CASSANYVREQYF.

The chain recombines TRBV7-8 with TRBJ2-5; D is possibly TRBD2 (5 bases). The CDR3 is made up of 14 amino acids. V lost 3 bases and J 0 bases, leaving 8 bases between the germline ends. Germline V gene lookup returns CDR1 SGHVS and CDR2 FQNEAQ. In nucleotides, the CDR3 is TGTGCCAGCAGCTTCAGACTATACCAAGAGACCCAGTACTTC. Its translation: CASSFRLYQETQYF.

The gene calls are TRBV4-1 and TRBJ2-7; TRBD2 agrees at 10 bases. CDR3 length equals 14 residues. From germline, CDR1 is MGHRA and CDR2 YSYEKL. J gave up 4 bases and V 4 bases, and 4 bases lay outside the gene matches. The CDR3 sequence: CASSLLAGEYEQYF. The CDR3 DNA is TGCGCCAGCAGCCTGCTAGCGGGGGAATACGAGCAGTACTTC.

The chain links TRBV28 to TRBJ2-1; 7 bases fit TRBD1. The CDR3 is 11 residues long. Germline trimming cut 10 bases from V and 12 bases from J; bases unmatched to any gene: 9. CDR1 MDHEN and CDR2 SYDVKM come from the germline V gene. In nucleotides, the CDR3 is TGTGCCACCCAAACAGGGGAACGGCAGTTCTTC. Its translation: CATQTGERQFF.

As for this clone: Compared with germline, one end of the junction differs, possibly owing to a read error. The chain combines TRBV7-9 with TRBJ2-3; TRBD1 is a possible D gene (6 bases). Germline V gene lookup returns CDR1 SEHNR and CDR2 FQNEAQ (reference sequence). The CDR3 spans 13 residues. CDR3 nucleotides: TGTGCCAGCAGCTTAGTAACTTCCGGGACAAAGGATTTT. This codes for CASSLVTSGTKDF.

This clone was recorded once. The chain joins TRBV19 to TRBJ2-7; 9 bases align to TRBD1. The CDR3 contains 15 residues. V was pared by 6 bases and J by 5 bases, with 11 bases of the junction left unmatched. CDR1 is LNHDA and CDR2 is SQIVND in the germline V gene (reference sequence). CDR3 loop: CASSLQGAPGHEQYF. CDR3 nucleotide sequence: TGTGCCAGTAGCTTACAGGGGGCGCCTGGGCACGAGCAGTACTTC.

The J gene is TRBJ2-7, the V gene TRBV5-8, with 9 bases that match TRBD1. The CDR3 is made up of 15 amino acids. Germline V gene data show CDR1 as SGHTS and CDR2 as YDEGEE. Trimming took 4 bases from V and 0 from J; bases not matched to a gene: 5. The CDR3 is CASSAGTGNSYEQYF. The CDR3 DNA is TGTGCCAGCAGCGCTGGGACAGGGAACTCCTACGAGCAGTACTTC.

This chain uses TRBV18 with TRBJ2-6; 7 bases are shared with TRBD2. The CDR3 spans 20 residues. Germline V CDR1 and CDR2: KGHSH, LQKENI. V was clipped by 2 bases and J by 4 bases; unmatched bases: 17. The CDR3 sequence is CASSPVQGPAGSSGANVLTF. CDR3 sequence (DNA): TGTGCCAGCTCACCAGTTCAAGGGCCAGCGGGATCTTCGGGGGCCAACGTCCTGACTTTC. The full variable domain, rest sourced from reference TRBV18 and TRBJ2-6, is NAGVMQNPRHLVRRRGQEARLRCSPMKGHSHVYWYRQLPEEGLKFMVYLQKENIIDESGMPKERFSAEFPKEGPSILRIQQVVRGDSAAYFCASSPVQGPAGSSGANVLTFGAGSRLTVL.

The V gene is TRBV4-2, the J gene TRBJ2-5, with D tentatively TRBD2 (6 bases). V was clipped by 4 bases and J by 4 bases, with 16 bases between them. The CDR3 has 15 residues. CDR1 and CDR2 from the germline V gene are LGHNA and YNFKEQ. Here the CDR3 reads CASSLLTGELETQYF. CDR3 DNA sequence: TGTGCCAGCAGCCTTTTGACGGGGGAGCTAGAGACCCAGTACTTC.

The V and J genes are TRBV5-1 and TRBJ1-6, with TRBD1 matching 7 bases. V gave up 4 bases and J gave up 3 bases; unmatched junction bases: 10. The CDR3 is 17 amino acids. In germline, CDR1 is SGHRS, CDR2 YFSETQ. The CDR3 sequence is CASSPTGVGYYNSPLHF. The CDR3 DNA reads TGCGCCAGCAGCCCTACAGGGGTGGGTTACTATAATTCACCCCTCCACTTT.

V is TRBV2 and J is TRBJ1-2, with 7 bases identical to TRBD1. The CDR3 sequence is 15 residues long. J gave up 2 bases and V 4 bases, and 7 bases lay outside the gene matches. The germline V gene has CDR1 SNHLY and CDR2 FYNNEI. CDR3 DNA sequence: TGTGCCAGCAGTGGGGCGGACAGGCCAAACTATGGCTACACCTTC. Translating it yields CASSGADRPNYGYTF. The full variable domain, completed using reference TRBV2 and TRBJ1-2, is EPEVTQTPSHQVTQMGQEVILRCVPISNHLYFYWYRQILGQKVEFLVSFYNNEISEKSEIFDDQFSVERPDGSNFTLKIRSTKLEDSAMYFCASSGADRPNYGYTFGSGTRLTVV.

The J gene is TRBJ2-5, the V gene TRBV2; 15 bases align to TRBD2. The V gene's germline CDR1 is SNHLY and CDR2 FYNNEI. Germline trimming cut 6 bases from V and 3 bases from J; bases unmatched to any gene: 8. The CDR3 runs 17 residues. The CDR3 sequence: CASRRRTSGGAEETQYF. In DNA form, the CDR3 reads TGTGCCAGCAGACGTAGGACTAGCGGGGGGGCTGAAGAGACCCAGTACTTC.

The V call is TRBV7-8, the J call TRBJ2-1, with 8 bases that match TRBD2. The CDR3 has 15 amino acids. Germline assignment: CDR1 SGHVS and CDR2 FQNEAQ. The junction had 8 bases not matched to a gene; V was cut back by 3 bases and J by 7 bases. The CDR3 loop is CASSFSGGGLNEQFF. The CDR3 coding sequence is TGTGCCAGCAGCTTTTCCGGGGGGGGCTTGAATGAGCAGTTCTTC.